The text below deals with one TCR beta chain. Germline trimming cut 3 bases from V and 4 bases from J; bases unmatched to any gene: 5. From germline, CDR1 is KGHSH and CDR2 LQKENI. The CDR3 has 15 residues. The data were taken from a study of blood T cell repertoires in COVID-19. TCRdb's table, derived via immunoSEQ multiplex PCR, lists solely in-frame clones and lacks some. The sample comprises approximately 140,000 clones, around 81% of which are singletons, and roughly 8% rests with the top ten. The source material was peripheral blood. The receptor was derived from a human donor with acute or convalescent COVID-19. The donor label of this sample is uncertain. The chain couples TRBV18 to TRBJ2-2; 7 bases agree with TRBD1. The CDR3 sequence: CASSPNRGSTGELFF. The DNA for the CDR3 is TGTGCCAGCTCACCGAACAGGGGTAGCACCGGGGAGCTGTTTTTT.